A single sample gave rise to the 10 T cell receptor beta chains below, sequenced in a study of T-cell memory formation after mild COVID-19. TCRdb analysed the 5' RACE reads with MiXCR anew, one entry per CDR3 protein. Of approximately 260,000 distinct CDR3 sequences detected, over 15% appear once; the ten largest clones hold 3.5%. The specimen sequenced was PBMCs or a T cell subset sorted from them (not recorded which). The receptors were gathered from a man younger than 35 who had mild COVID-19 (a few samples of this study predate the infection). Cell type and time point are not known.

In its sample, this clonotype was seen a few times. The rearrangement uses TRBV29-1 and TRBJ1-4, with D uncertain. Germline V CDR1 and CDR2: SQVTM, ANQGSEA. The CDR3 loop spans 20 amino acids. CDR3 coding DNA: TGCAGTGGTCCTAGAGGCCTGGTTTTTCTTCCCCAAGTTCCCAATGAAAAACTGTTTTTT. Translated, it gives CSGPRGLVFLPQVPNEKLFF.

Remarks on this clonotype: A clone one base away is much larger, so this may be a read error. Here the CDR3 omits its conserved ending phenylalanine or tryptophan, so a read error is the likely source. This rearrangement joins TRBV7-8 to TRBJ1-1; no reliable D call. The CDR3 totals 13 residues. The V and J ends lost 5 bases and 6 bases respectively, with 13 bases between them. Per germline, CDR1 SGHVS and CDR2 FQNEAQ. CDR3 amino acids: CASSLYQHAEAFS. Here the CDR3 DNA reads TGTGCCAGCAGCCTTTACCAGCACGCTGAAGCTTTCTCT.

This chain connects TRBV5-1 to TRBJ2-3, with D possibly being TRBD1 or TRBD2 (5 bases each). The CDR3 has 15 amino acids. V dropped 0 bases and J dropped 2 bases, with 10 bases sitting between them. The germline CDR1 and CDR2 sequences are SGHRS and YFSETQ. CDR3 residues: CASSLDGGSTDTQYF. The CDR3 bases are TGCGCCAGCAGCTTGGATGGGGGATCCACAGATACGCAGTATTTT.

The chain has TRBV4-3 and TRBJ1-1; tentative D call: TRBD1 (6 bases). The CDR3 is made up of 15 amino acids. Trimming shortened V by 0 bases and J by 11 bases, and 19 bases separated the two germline ends. Germline loops: CDR1 LGHNA, CDR2 YSLEER. This CDR3 is CASSQDEGPGAVAFF. The CDR3 region has the DNA TGCGCCAGCAGCCAAGATGAGGGACCGGGGGCTGTTGCTTTCTTT.

The rearrangement uses TRBV12-3 or TRBV12-4 and TRBJ2-3; 10 bases fit TRBD2. V was pared by 6 bases and J by 4 bases, with 7 bases of the junction left unmatched. The CDR3 sequence is 15 residues long. CDR3 sequence (DNA): TGTGCCAGCAGACAGCGGGGGGGCCTCGCAGATACGCAGTATTTT. This gives the protein CASRQRGGLADTQYF.

This clonotype was counted only a few times. The V and J genes are TRBV28 and TRBJ1-6; D uncertain. This CDR3 region has 15 residues. Deletions cut 6 bases from V and 3 bases from J, with 12 bases between. CDR1 and CDR2 from the germline V gene are MDHEN and SYDVKM. CDR3: CASSPGEGYNSPLHF. The CDR3 DNA is TGTGCCAGCAGCCCCGGGGAGGGCTATAATTCACCCCTCCACTTT.

This clonotype was detected only a few times. J is TRBJ2-1 and V is TRBV6-2 or TRBV6-3; D gene unclear. The CDR3 contains 12 residues. Germline V gene lookup returns CDR1 MNHEY and CDR2 SVGEGT. The V end was cut by 4 bases, the J end by 6 bases, with 7 bases between. In nucleotides, the CDR3 is TGTGCCAGCAGTTTCAACGTCAATGAGCAGTTCTTC. It yields the protein CASSFNVNEQFF.

The genes are TRBV7-2 and TRBJ1-1; no clear D gene. Germline V lookup: CDR1 SGHTA, CDR2 FQGNSA. V was pared by 5 bases and J by 4 bases, with 14 bases between. This CDR3 is 14 amino acids long. CDR3: CASSPDPRGTEAFF. CDR3 in DNA: TGTGCCAGCAGCCCAGATCCCCGGGGCACTGAAGCTTTCTTT.

In its sample, this clonotype was seen once. V is TRBV6-2 or TRBV6-3 and J is TRBJ2-3; D is possibly TRBD1 (6 bases). Germline CDR1 reads MNHEY; CDR2 reads SVGEGT. This CDR3 is 13 amino acids long. V gave up 6 bases and J gave up 2 bases, with 9 bases separating them. The CDR3 loop is CASRRDTTDTQYF. As DNA, the CDR3 is TGTGCCAGCAGAAGGGACACCACAGATACGCAGTATTTT.

This clonotype was counted only a few times. The chain has TRBV5-1 and TRBJ2-1; 10 nucleotides match TRBD2. Per germline, CDR1 SGHRS and CDR2 YFSETQ. This CDR3 has 17 amino acids. Germline trimming cut 0 bases from V and 0 bases from J; bases unmatched to any gene: 3. CDR3 region: CASSLDASGGSYNEQFF. The CDR3 DNA follows: TGCGCCAGCAGCTTGGATGCTAGCGGGGGCTCCTACAATGAGCAGTTCTTC.